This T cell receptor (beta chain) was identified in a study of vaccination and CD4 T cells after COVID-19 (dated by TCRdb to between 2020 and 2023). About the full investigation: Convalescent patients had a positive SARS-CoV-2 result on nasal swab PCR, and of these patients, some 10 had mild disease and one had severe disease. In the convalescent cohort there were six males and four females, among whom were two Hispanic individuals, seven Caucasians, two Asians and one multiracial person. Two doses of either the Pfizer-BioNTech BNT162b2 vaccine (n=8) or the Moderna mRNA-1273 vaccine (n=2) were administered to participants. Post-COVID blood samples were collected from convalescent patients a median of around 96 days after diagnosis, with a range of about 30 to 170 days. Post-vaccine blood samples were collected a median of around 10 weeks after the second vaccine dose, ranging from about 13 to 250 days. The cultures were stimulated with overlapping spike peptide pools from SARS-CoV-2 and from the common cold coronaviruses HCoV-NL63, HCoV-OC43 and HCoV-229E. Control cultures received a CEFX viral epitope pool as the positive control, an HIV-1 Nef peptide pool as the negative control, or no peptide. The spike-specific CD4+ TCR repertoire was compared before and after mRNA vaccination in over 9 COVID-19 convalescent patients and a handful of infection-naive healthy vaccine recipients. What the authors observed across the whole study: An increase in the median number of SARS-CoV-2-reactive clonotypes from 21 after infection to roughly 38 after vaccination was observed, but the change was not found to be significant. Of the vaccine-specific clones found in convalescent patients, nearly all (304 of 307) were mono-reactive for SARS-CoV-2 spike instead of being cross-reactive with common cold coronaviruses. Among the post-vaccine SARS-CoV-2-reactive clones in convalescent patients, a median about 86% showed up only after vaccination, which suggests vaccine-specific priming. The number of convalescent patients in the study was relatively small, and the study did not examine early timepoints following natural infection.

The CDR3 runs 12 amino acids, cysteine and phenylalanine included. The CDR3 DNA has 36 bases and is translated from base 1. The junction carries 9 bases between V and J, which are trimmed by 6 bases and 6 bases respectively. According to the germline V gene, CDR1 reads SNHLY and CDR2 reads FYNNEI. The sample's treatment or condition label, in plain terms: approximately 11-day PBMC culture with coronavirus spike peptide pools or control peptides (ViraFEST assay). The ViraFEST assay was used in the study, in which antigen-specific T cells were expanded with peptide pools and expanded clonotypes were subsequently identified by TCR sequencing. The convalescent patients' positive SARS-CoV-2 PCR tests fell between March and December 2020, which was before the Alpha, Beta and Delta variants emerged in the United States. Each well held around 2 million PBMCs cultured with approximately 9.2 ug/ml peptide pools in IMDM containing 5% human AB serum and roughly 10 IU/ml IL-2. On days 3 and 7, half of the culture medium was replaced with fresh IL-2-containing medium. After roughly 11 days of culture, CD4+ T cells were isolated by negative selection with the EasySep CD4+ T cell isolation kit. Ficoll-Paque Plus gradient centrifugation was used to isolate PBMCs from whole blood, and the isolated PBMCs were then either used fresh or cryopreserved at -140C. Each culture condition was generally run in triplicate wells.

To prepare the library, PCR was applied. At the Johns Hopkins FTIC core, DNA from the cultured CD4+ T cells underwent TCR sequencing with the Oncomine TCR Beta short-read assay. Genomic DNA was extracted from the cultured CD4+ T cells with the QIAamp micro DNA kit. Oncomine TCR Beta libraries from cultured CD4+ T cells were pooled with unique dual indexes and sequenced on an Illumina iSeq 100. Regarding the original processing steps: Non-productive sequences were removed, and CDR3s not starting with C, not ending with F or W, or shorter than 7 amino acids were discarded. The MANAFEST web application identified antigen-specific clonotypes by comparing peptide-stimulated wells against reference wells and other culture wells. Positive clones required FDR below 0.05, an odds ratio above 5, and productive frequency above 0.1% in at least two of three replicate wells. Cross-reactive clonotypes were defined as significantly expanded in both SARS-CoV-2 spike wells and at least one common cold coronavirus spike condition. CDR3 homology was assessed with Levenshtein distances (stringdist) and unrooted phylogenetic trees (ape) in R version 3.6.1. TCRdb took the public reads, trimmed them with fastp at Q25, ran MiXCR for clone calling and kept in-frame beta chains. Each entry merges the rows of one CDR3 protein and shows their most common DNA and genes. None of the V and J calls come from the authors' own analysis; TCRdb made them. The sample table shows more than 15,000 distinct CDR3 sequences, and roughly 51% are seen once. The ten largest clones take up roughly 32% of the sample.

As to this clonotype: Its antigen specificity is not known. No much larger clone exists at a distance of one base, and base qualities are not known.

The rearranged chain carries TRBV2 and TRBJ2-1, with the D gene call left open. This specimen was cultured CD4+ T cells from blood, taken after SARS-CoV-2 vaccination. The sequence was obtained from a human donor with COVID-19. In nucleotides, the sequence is TGTGCCAGCAGCGCTATCATCAATGAGCAGTTCTTC. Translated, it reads CASSAIINEQFF. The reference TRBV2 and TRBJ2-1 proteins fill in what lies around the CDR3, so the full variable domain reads EPEVTQTPSHQVTQMGQEVILRCVPISNHLYFYWYRQILGQKVEFLVSFYNNEISEKSEIFDDQFSVERPDGSNFTLKIRSTKLEDSAMYFCASSAIINEQFFGPGTRLTVL.